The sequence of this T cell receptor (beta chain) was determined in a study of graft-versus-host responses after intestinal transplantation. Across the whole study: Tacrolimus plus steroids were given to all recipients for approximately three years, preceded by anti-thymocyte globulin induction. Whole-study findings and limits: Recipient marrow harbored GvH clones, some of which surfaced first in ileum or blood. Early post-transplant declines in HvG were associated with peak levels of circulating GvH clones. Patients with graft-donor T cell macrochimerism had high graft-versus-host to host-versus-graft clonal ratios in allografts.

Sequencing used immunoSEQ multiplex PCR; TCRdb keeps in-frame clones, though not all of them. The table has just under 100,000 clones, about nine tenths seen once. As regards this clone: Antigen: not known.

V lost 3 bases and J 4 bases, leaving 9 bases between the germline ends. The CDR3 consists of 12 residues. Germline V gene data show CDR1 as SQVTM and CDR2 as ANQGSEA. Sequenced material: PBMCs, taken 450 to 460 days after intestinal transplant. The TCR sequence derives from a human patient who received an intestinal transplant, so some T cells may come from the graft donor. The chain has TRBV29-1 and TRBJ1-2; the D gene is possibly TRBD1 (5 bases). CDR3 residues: CSVEDTLYGYTF. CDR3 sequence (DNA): TGCAGCGTTGAGGACACCCTCTATGGCTACACCTTC.